These 8 T cell receptor beta chains originate from one sample sequenced in a study of T cells after yellow fever vaccination. In TCRdb, the 5' RACE reads were re-called with MiXCR into one record per CDR3 protein. The sample lists 610,000 or so distinct CDR3 sequences; 9% to 15% were seen once. The sample consisted of PBMCs, taken on the day of the yellow fever booster vaccination. The receptors derive from a young man who received the YFV17D yellow fever vaccine.

The V and J genes are TRBV14 and TRBJ2-7, with D possibly TRBD1 on 6 matching bases. Germline CDR1 is SGHDN and CDR2 is FVKESK. The CDR3 has 15 amino acids. Trimming stripped 6 bases from V and 1 base from J, with 16 bases between. The CDR3 DNA follows: TGTGCCAGCAGACGAAACAGGGCGAGTTCCTACGAGCAGTACTTC. Translated: CASRRNRASSYEQYF.

The chain joins TRBV20-1 to TRBJ2-7; 8 nucleotides agree with TRBD2. Germline CDR1 and CDR2: DFQATT and SNEGSKA (reference sequence). The trim removed 0 bases at V and 3 bases at J, leaving 10 bases unmatched. There are 16 residues in the CDR3. The CDR3 coding sequence is TGCAGTGCTAGAGATCTTGGGGGACTAGGCTTCTACGAGCAGTACTTC. Amino acid sequence: CSARDLGGLGFYEQYF.

V usage is TRBV6-2 or TRBV6-3 and J usage is TRBJ2-7; TRBD2 agrees at 11 bases. The length of the CDR3 is 14 residues. Per germline, CDR1 MNHEY and CDR2 SVGEGT. With 4 bases clipped from V and 3 bases from J, the junction kept 2 bases outside the gene matches. CDR3 protein: CASSLTSGIYEQYF. The CDR3 nucleotides read TGTGCCAGCAGTTTGACTAGCGGGATCTACGAGCAGTACTTC.

In its sample, this clonotype was seen many times. The genes are TRBV7-9 and TRBJ2-3; 7 bases match TRBD2. Trimming at V came to 1 base and at J to 1 base, leaving 2 bases not matched to a gene. Germline CDR1 and CDR2: SEHNR and FQNEAQ (reference sequence). The CDR3 is 15 residues long. CDR3 coding DNA: TGTGCCAGCAGCTTAGGACTAGCTGGCACAGATACGCAGTATTTT. It specifies CASSLGLAGTDTQYF.

The rearrangement uses TRBV15 and TRBJ2-7, with 11 bases matching TRBD2. This CDR3 is built from 14 residues. J lost 4 bases, V lost 6 bases, and 5 bases had no gene match. Germline CDR1 is LNHNV and CDR2 is YYDKDF (reference sequence). CDR3 protein: CATRSTSGRYEQYF. The CDR3 DNA reads as TGTGCCACCAGGAGCACTAGCGGGAGATACGAGCAGTACTTC.

This clonotype was seen a few times. V is TRBV3-1 and J is TRBJ2-1; a weak D match, TRBD2 (6 bases). This CDR3 spans 14 amino acids. Germline V gene lookup returns CDR1 LGHDT and CDR2 YNNKEL (reference sequence). Trimming shortened V by 4 bases and J by 2 bases, and 9 bases separated the two germline ends. The CDR3 reads CASSPEGTYNEQFF. Written as DNA, the CDR3 is TGTGCCAGCAGCCCGGAGGGAACCTACAATGAGCAGTTCTTC.

The gene calls are TRBV24-1 and TRBJ2-7; 8 nucleotides match TRBD1. Germline trimming cut 7 bases from V and 0 bases from J; bases unmatched to any gene: 7. From germline, CDR1 is KGHDR and CDR2 SFDVKD. The CDR3 runs to 15 residues. This chain's CDR3 is CATRKGQGSSYEQYF. DNA of the CDR3: TGTGCCACCAGAAAAGGACAGGGAAGCTCCTACGAGCAGTACTTC.

The rearrangement links TRBV5-1 to TRBJ2-3, with 10 bases that match TRBD2. The length of the CDR3 is 17 residues. Trimming cost V 2 bases and J 1 base; bases outside gene matches: 7. Germline V gives CDR1 SGHRS, CDR2 YFSETQ. The DNA of the CDR3 is TGCGCCAGCAGCTTTGACCCTAGCGGGGGTGGCACAGATACGCAGTATTTT. Protein sequence: CASSFDPSGGGTDTQYF.